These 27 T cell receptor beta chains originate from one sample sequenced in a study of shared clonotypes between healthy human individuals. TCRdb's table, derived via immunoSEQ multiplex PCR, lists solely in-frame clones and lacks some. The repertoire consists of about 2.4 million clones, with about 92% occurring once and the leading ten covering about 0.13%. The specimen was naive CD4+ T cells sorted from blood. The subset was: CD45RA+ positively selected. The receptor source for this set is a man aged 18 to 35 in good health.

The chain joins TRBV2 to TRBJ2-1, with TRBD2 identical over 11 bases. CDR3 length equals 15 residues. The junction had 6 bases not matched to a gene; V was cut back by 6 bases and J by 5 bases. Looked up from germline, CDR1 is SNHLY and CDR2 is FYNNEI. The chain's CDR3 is CASRSLAGAHNEQFF. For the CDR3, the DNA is TGTGCCAGCAGGTCACTAGCGGGAGCCCACAATGAGCAGTTCTTC. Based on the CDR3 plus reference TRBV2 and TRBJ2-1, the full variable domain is EPEVTQTPSHQVTQMGQEVILRCVPISNHLYFYWYRQILGQKVEFLVSFYNNEISEKSEIFDDQFSVERPDGSNFTLKIRSTKLEDSAMYFCASRSLAGAHNEQFFGPGTRLTVL.

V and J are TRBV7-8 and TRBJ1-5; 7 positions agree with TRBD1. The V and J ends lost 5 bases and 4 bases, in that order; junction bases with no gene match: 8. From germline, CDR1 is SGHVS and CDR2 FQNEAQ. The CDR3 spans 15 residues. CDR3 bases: TGTGCCAGCAGCGACCGGGACAGCCCTAATCAGCCCCAGCATTTT. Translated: CASSDRDSPNQPQHF.

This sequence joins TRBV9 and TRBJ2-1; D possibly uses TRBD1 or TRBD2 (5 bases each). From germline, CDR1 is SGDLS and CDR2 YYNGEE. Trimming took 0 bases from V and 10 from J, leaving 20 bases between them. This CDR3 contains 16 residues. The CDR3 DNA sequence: TGTGCCAGCAGCGTAGCGAATTCTGGGGGTTGGGGCGAGCAGTTCTTC. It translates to CASSVANSGGWGEQFF. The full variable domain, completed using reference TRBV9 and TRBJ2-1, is DSGVTQTPKHLITATGQRVTLRCSPRSGDLSVYWYQQSLDQGLQFLIQYYNGEERAKGNILERFSAQQFPDLHSELNLSSLELGDSALYFCASSVANSGGWGEQFFGPGTRLTVL.

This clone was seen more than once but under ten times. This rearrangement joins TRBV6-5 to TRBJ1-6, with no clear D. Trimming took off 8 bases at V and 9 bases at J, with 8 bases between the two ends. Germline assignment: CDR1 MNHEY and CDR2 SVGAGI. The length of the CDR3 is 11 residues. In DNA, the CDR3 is TGTGCCAGCGGAATCTTTTCACCCCTCCACTTT. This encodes CASGIFSPLHF.

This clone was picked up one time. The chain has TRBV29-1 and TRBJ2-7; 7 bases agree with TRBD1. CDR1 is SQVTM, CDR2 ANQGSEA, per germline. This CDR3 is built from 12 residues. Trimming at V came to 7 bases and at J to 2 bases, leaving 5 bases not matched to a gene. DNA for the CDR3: TGCAGCGCCCGGGACAGCCCCTACGAGCAGTACTTC. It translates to CSARDSPYEQYF.

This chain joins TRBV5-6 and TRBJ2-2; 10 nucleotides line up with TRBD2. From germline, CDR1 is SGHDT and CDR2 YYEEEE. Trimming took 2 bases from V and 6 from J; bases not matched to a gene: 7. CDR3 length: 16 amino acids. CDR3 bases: TGTGCCAGCAGCTTTCGGGCTAGCGGGAGTTCCGGGGAGCTGTTTTTT. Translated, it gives CASSFRASGSSGELFF.

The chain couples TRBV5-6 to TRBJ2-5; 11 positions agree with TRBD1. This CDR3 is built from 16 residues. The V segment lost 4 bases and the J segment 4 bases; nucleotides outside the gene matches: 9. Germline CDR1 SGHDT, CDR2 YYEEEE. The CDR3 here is CASSPRTGGRGETQYF. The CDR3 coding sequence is TGTGCCAGCAGCCCTAGGACAGGGGGCAGGGGAGAGACCCAGTACTTC.

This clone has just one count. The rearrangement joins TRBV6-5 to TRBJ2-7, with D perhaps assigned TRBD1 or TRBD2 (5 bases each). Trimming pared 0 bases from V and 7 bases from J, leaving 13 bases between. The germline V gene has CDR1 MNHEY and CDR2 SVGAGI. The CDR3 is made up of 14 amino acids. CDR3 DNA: TGTGCCAGCAGTTACTCAGGGCAATGGGGGGAGCAGTACTTC. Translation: CASSYSGQWGEQYF.

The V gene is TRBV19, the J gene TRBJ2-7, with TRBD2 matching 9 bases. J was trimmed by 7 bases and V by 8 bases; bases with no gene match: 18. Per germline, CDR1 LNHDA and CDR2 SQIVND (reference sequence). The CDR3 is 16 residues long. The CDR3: CASFRRTSVGGEEQYF. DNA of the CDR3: TGTGCCAGTTTCCGGAGGACTAGCGTGGGTGGGGAGGAGCAGTACTTC.

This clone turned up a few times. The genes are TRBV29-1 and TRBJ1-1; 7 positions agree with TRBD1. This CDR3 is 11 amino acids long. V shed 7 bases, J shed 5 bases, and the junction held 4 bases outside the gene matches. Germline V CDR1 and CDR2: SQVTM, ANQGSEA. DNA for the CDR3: TGCAGCGCGACAGGGAGGACTGAAGCTTTCTTT. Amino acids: CSATGRTEAFF.

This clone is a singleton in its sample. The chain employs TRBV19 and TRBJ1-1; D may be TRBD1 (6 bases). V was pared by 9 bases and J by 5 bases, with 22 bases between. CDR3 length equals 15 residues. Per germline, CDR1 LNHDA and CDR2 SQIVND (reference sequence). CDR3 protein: CASKEGGMRRTEAFF. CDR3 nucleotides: TGTGCCAGCAAAGAGGGGGGGATGAGAAGAACTGAAGCTTTCTTT.

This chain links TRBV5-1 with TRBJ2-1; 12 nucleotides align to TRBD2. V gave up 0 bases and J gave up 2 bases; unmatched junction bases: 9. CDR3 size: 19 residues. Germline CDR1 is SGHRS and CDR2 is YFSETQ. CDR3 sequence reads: CASSLGRLAGVRAYNEQFF. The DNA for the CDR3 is TGCGCCAGCAGCTTGGGGAGACTAGCGGGAGTACGAGCCTACAATGAGCAGTTCTTC.

CDR3 loop: CAISEGAETQYF. Written as DNA, the CDR3 is TGTGCCATCAGTGAAGGGGCAGAGACCCAGTACTTC. The chain uses TRBV10-3 and TRBJ2-5; possibly TRBD1 for D (5 bases). Germline V gene lookup returns CDR1 ENHRY and CDR2 SYGVKD. Trimming shortened V by 3 bases and J by 4 bases, and 6 bases separated the two germline ends. The CDR3 consists of 12 residues.

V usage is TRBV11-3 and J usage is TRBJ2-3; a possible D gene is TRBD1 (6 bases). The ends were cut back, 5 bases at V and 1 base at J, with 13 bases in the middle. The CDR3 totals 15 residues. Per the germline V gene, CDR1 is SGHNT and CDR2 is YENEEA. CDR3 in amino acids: CASSQEGVGTDTQYF. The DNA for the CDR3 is TGTGCCAGCAGCCAAGAGGGGGTGGGCACAGATACGCAGTATTTT.

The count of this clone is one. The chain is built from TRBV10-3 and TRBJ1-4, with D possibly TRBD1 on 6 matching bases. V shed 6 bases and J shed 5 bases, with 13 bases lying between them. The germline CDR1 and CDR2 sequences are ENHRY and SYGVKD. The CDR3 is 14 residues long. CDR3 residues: CAIRDGQKNEKLFF. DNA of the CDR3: TGTGCCATCAGGGACGGACAGAAGAATGAAAAACTGTTTTTT.

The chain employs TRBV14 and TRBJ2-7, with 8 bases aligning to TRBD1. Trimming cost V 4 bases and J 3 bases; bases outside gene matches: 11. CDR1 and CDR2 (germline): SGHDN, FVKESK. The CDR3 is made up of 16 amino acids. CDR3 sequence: CASSLGRRTGSYEQYF. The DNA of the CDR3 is TGTGCCAGCAGCCTGGGGAGGCGGACAGGGAGCTACGAGCAGTACTTC.

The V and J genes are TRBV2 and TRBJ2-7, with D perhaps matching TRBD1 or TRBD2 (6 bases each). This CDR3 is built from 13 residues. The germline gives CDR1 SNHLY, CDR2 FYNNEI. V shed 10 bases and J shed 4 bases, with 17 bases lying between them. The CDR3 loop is CAMGGQNPYEQYF. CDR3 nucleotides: TGTGCCATGGGGGGACAAAACCCGTACGAGCAGTACTTC.

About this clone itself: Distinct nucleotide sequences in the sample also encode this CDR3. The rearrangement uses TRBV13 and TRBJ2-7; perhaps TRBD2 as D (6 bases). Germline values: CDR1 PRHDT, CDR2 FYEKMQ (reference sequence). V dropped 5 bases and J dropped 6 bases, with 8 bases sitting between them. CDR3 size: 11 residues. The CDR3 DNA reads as TGTGCCAGCAGCCTGGAGGGCGAGCAGTACTTC. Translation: CASSLEGEQYF.

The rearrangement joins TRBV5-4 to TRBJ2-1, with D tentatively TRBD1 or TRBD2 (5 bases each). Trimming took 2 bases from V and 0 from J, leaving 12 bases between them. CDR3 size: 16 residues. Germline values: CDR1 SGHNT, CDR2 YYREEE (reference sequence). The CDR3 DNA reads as TGTGCCAGCAGCTTATCCCCAGGGAGCTCCTACAATGAGCAGTTCTTC. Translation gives CASSLSPGSSYNEQFF.

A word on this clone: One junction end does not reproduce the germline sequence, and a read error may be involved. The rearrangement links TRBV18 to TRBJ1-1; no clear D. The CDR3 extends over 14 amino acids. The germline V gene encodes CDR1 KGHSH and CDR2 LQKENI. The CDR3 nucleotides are TGTGCCGGCTCACCAAAACAGTTGAACACTGAAGCTTTCTTT. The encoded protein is CAGSPKQLNTEAFF. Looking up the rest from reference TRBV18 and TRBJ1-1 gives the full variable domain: NAGVMQNPRHLVRRRGQEARLRCSPMKGHSHVYWYRQLPEEGLKFMVYLQKENIIDESGMPKERFSAEFPKEGPSILRIQQVVRGDSAAYFCAGSPKQLNTEAFFGQGTRLTVV.

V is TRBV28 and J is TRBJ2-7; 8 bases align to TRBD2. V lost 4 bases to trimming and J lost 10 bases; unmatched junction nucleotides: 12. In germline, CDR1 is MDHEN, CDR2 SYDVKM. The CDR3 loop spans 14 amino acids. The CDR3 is CASSSQRAGASQYF. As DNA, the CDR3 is TGTGCCAGCAGTTCTCAGCGAGCGGGGGCGAGCCAGTACTTC.

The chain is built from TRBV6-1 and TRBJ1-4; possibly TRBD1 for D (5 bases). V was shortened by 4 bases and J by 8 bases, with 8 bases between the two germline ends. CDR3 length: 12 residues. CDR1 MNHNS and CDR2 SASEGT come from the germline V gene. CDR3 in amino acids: CASSAWGEKLFF. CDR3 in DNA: TGTGCCAGCAGTGCGTGGGGGGAAAAACTGTTTTTT.

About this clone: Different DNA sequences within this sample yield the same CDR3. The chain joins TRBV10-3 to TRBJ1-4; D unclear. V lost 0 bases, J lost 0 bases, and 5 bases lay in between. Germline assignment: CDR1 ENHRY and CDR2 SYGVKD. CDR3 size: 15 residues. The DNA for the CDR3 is TGTGCCATCAGTGAGTCAGCCGCAACTAATGAAAAACTGTTTTTT. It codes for CAISESAATNEKLFF.

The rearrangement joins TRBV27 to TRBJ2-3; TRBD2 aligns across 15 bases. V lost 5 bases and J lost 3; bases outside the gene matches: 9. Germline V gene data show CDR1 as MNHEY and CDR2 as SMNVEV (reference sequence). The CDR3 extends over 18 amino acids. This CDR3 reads CASSKRTSGRALTDTQYF. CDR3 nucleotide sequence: TGTGCCAGCAGTAAAAGGACTAGCGGGAGGGCCTTAACAGATACGCAGTATTTT.

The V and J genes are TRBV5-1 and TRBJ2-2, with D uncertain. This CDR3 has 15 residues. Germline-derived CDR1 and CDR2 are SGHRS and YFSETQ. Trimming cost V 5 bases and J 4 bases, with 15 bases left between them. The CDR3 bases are TGCGCCAGCAGTTCAACAGAAAGAGGCACCGGGGAGCTGTTTTTT. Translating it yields CASSSTERGTGELFF. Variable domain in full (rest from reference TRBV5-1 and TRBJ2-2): KAGVTQTPRYLIKTRGQQVTLSCSPISGHRSVSWYQQTPGQGLQFLFEYFSETQRNKGNFPGRFSGRQFSNSRSEMNVSTLELGDSALYLCASSSTERGTGELFFGEGSRLTVL.

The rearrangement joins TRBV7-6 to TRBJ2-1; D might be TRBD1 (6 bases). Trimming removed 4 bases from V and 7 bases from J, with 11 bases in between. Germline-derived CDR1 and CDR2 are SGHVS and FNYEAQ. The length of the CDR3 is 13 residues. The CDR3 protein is CASSWDNMNEQFF. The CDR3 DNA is TGTGCCAGCAGCTGGGACAATATGAATGAGCAGTTCTTC.

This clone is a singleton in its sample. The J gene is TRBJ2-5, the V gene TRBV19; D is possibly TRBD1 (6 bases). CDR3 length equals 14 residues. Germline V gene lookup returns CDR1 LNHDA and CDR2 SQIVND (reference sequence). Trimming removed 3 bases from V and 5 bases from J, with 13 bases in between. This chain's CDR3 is CASSMAGAWETQYF. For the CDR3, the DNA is TGTGCCAGTAGTATGGCAGGGGCTTGGGAGACCCAGTACTTC.